The sequence of this TCR beta chain was determined in a study of T-cell memory formation after mild COVID-19. Background on the study: Across donors, TCR clusters were largely donor specific.

Study findings and constraints: Those CD4+ clones that contracted were mainly in CM and EM (CD8+ ones in EMRA). Clones that shrank (day 15 to 85) were balanced CD4/CD8, whereas later expanders leaned CD4+.

About this clonotype itself: The antigen is undetermined.

CDR1 and CDR2 from the germline V gene are SGHRS and YFSETQ. V gave up 2 bases and J gave up 7 bases, with 9 bases separating them. The CDR3 contains 12 residues. TCRdb redid the calling of the 5' RACE reads with MiXCR, one entry per CDR3 protein. Found here are around 180,000 distinct CDR3 sequences, 16% of them singletons; the top ten hold approximately 2.2%. The TCR originated in an adult woman who had mild COVID-19 (a few samples of this study predate the infection). Cell type and time point are not known. The sequencing input was PBMCs or a T cell subset sorted from them (not recorded which). The chain joins TRBV5-1 to TRBJ1-2; no reliable D call. The CDR3 DNA sequence: TGCGCCAGCAGCTTAACGGCGGGTGGCTACACCTTC. Translated, it gives CASSLTAGGYTF.